A selection of T cell receptor beta chains follows, all from one sample in a study of blood T cell repertoires in COVID-19. Data came from immunoSEQ multiplex PCR; TCRdb stores just in-frame clones and leaves some out. The data show about 250,000 clones, more than 85% seen once. Sequenced: PBMCs or T cells enriched from blood (not recorded which). The receptors shown here come from a man in his forties who had recovered from COVID-19. Each CDR3 is given with its conserved first and last residue. A D gene is named only where the DNA matches it firmly.

j_call | v_call | d_call | cdr3_nt | cdr3_aa
TRBJ2-1 | TRBV19 | - | TGTGCCAGTAGTACTACAGGGAGCTCCTACAATGAGCAGTTCTTC | CASSTTGSSYNEQFF
TRBJ1-2 | TRBV28 | - | TGTGCCAGCAGTTTTAGTCGGTATGGCTACACCTTC | CASSFSRYGYTF
TRBJ1-5 | TRBV9 | - | TGTGCCAGCAGCGTAGCTTACAATCAGCCCCAGCATTTT | CASSVAYNQPQHF
TRBJ2-1 | TRBV5-6 | - | TGTGCCAGCAGCGGCGGCGTTGGTTTTCTGAAGGAGCAGTTCTTC | CASSGGVGFLKEQFF
TRBJ2-3 | TRBV6-2/TRBV6-3 | TRBD2 | TGTGCCAGCAGTTACTCAGTAGCGGGGGGATCCCATACGCAGTATTTT | CASSYSVAGGSHTQYF
TRBJ1-2 | TRBV19 | TRBD1 | TGTGCCAGTAGTATACAGGGGGCTGGCTACACCTTC | CASSIQGAGYTF
TRBJ1-5 | TRBV12-5 | - | TGTGCTAGTGGTTTGGGACTTGGCAAGGGGGGGCATCAGCCCCAGCATTTT | CASGLGLGKGGHQPQHF
TRBJ2-1 | TRBV27 | - | TGTGCCAGCAGCCACCTGACTGAAAATGAGCAGTTCTTC | CASSHLTENEQFF
TRBJ2-1 | TRBV9 | TRBD2 | TGTGCCAGCAGCGGTCCTTGGACTAGCGGTTCGAGGGGCTACAATGAGCAGTTCTTC | CASSGPWTSGSRGYNEQFF
TRBJ1-2 | TRBV11-1 | TRBD1 | TGTGCCAGCAAGCCCAGGGGGCCGTCCTATGGCTACACCTTC | CASKPRGPSYGYTF
TRBJ2-5 | TRBV12-3/TRBV12-4 | - | TGTGCCAGCGCGAGGGGGGAGACCCAGTACTTC | CASARGETQYF
TRBJ2-5 | TRBV27 | - | TGTGCCAGCGGGGAGGGGCAGGGACAAGTCCCCCATGGCCAAGAGACCCAGTACTTC | CASGEGQGQVPHGQETQYF
TRBJ1-5 | TRBV4-1 | TRBD1 | TGCGCCAGCAGCCCACACCCAGGGGGCGATCAGCCCCAGCATTTT | CASSPHPGGDQPQHF
TRBJ1-2 | TRBV5-4 | TRBD1 | TGTGCCAGCAGCACTCCCCGGGACAGACTTAACTATGGCTACACCTTC | CASSTPRDRLNYGYTF
TRBJ1-4 | TRBV28 | - | TGTGCCACTGCGACCGGGGTTCTTAATGAAAAACTGTTTTTT | CATATGVLNEKLFF
TRBJ2-7 | TRBV7-9 | TRBD2 | TGTGCCAGCAGCTCAAGCTCGAGCGGGAGGGCTTTTGAGCAGTACTTC | CASSSSSSGRAFEQYF
TRBJ2-1 | TRBV21-1 | - | TGTGCCAGCCGCGGGGGCCCCAATGAGCAGTTCTTC | CASRGGPNEQFF